Following are 28 T cell receptor beta chains from one sample sequenced in a study of cytomegalovirus exposure and HLA in healthy donors. In the PCR, 60 Vbeta and 13 Jbeta primers were used. The repertoire was sequenced with immunoSEQ multiplex PCR; TCRdb's copy has only in-frame clones and lacks some. The sample lists 100,000 to 150,000 clones, 60% to 80% occurring once. The sequenced sample consisted of PBMCs. The receptors shown here come from a male donor in good health and CMV-seronegative.

This clone was seen just once. This chain joins TRBV5-6 and TRBJ2-1, with TRBD1 as a possible D gene (6 bases). The CDR3 runs to 16 residues. Trimming removed 5 bases at V and 9 bases at J, with 24 bases between. Germline V gene data show CDR1 as SGHDT and CDR2 as YYEEEE. The CDR3 nucleotides are TGTGCCAGCAGGAACGATGGACAGCCCCATAAGGGTGAGCAGTTCTTC. Translation gives CASRNDGQPHKGEQFF. The entire variable domain, with the rest obtained from reference TRBV5-6 and TRBJ2-1, is as follows: DAGVTQSPTHLIKTRGQQVTLRCSPKSGHDTVSWYQQALGQGPQFIFQYYEEEERQRGNFPDRFSGHQFPNYSSELNVNALLLGDSALYLCASRNDGQPHKGEQFFGPGTRLTVL.

This clone was detected only a few times. The chain links TRBV27 to TRBJ2-7; 11 bases map to TRBD2. The CDR3 covers 15 residues. The germline V gene has CDR1 MNHEY and CDR2 SMNVEV (reference sequence). V trimming: 1 base; J trimming: 2 bases; junction bases outside the gene matches: 1. The CDR3 DNA reads as TGTGCCAGCAGTTTATTTAGCGGGAGGGCCTACGAGCAGTACTTC. This sequence encodes CASSLFSGRAYEQYF.

This clone was seen a few times. The genes are TRBV7-3 and TRBJ2-3, with TRBD2 identical over 12 bases. CDR3 length equals 17 residues. Germline V gene lookup returns CDR1 SGHTA and CDR2 FQGTGA. J gave up 6 bases and V 0 bases, and 7 bases lay outside the gene matches. The CDR3, as DNA: TGTGCCAGCAGCTTAACGAGTCTAGCGGGGGGGCGTGATACGCAGTATTTT. Translating gives CASSLTSLAGGRDTQYF.

This chain uses TRBV9 with TRBJ2-1; no definite D call. Per the germline V gene, CDR1 is SGDLS and CDR2 is YYNGEE. This CDR3 comprises 12 residues. V shed 0 bases and J shed 7 bases, with 5 bases lying between them. CDR3 coding DNA: TGTGCCAGCAGCGTAGTTCAGAATGAGCAGTTCTTC. Translating gives CASSVVQNEQFF.

This clone was found a few times. This rearrangement joins TRBV4-3 to TRBJ2-7; 8 bases fit TRBD1. The J segment lost 1 base and the V segment lost 4 bases, leaving 12 bases of the junction unmatched. CDR1 is LGHNA, CDR2 YSLEER, per germline. The CDR3 totals 17 residues. In DNA form, the CDR3 reads TGCGCCAGCAGCCTTCAACTTACAGGACAGGGTTCCTACGAGCAGTACTTC. Translated: CASSLQLTGQGSYEQYF.

As concerns this clone: The junction differs from germline at one of its ends, possibly a read error. The gene calls are TRBV6-1 and TRBJ1-2; D is unclear. Looked up from germline, CDR1 is MNHNS and CDR2 is SASEGT. There are 11 residues in the CDR3. The CDR3 is CAGSGHYGYTF. CDR3 sequence (DNA): TGTGCCGGCAGTGGGCACTATGGCTACACCTTC.

The J gene is TRBJ1-2, the V gene TRBV29-1; 7 bases map to TRBD1. This CDR3 contains 12 residues. Germline trimming cut 6 bases from V and 7 bases from J; bases unmatched to any gene: 8. CDR1 is SQVTM, CDR2 ANQGSEA, per germline. The CDR3 DNA reads as TGCAGCGTCATTCAGACAGGGTCTGGCTACACCTTC. This encodes CSVIQTGSGYTF.

The chain couples TRBV7-9 to TRBJ2-3; TRBD1 matches at 7 bases. The CDR3 covers 16 residues. Looked up from germline, CDR1 is SEHNR and CDR2 is FQNEAQ (reference sequence). The V gene end was trimmed by 5 bases and the J gene end by 2 bases; junction bases not matched to a gene: 10. The CDR3 DNA follows: TGTGCCAGCAGCCTCCGGGACAGCCGTAACACAGATACGCAGTATTTT. Encoded protein: CASSLRDSRNTDTQYF.

As for this clone: This specimen includes other DNA sequences encoding the same CDR3. The chain employs TRBV28 and TRBJ1-5; D perhaps matches TRBD1 (6 bases). V was cut by 6 bases and J by 5 bases, with 14 bases left in between. The V gene's germline CDR1 is MDHEN and CDR2 SYDVKM. The CDR3 contains 14 residues. The CDR3 DNA sequence: TGTGCCAGCAGCCTTGGGGGGGGCTATCAGCCCCAGCATTTT. It specifies CASSLGGGYQPQHF.

The genes are TRBV4-3 and TRBJ2-3; D is uncertain. Germline CDR1 reads LGHNA; CDR2 reads YSLEER. V lost 5 bases and J 1 base, leaving 13 bases between the germline ends. This CDR3 has 15 amino acids. CDR3 loop: CASSGEPQGTDTQYF. CDR3 sequence (DNA): TGCGCCAGCAGCGGCGAACCCCAGGGCACAGATACGCAGTATTTT.

The rearrangement uses TRBV30 and TRBJ1-5; TRBD1 aligns across 8 bases. CDR3 size: 17 residues. CDR1 is GTSNPN and CDR2 is SVGIG in the germline V gene (reference sequence). V shed 0 bases, J shed 5 bases, and the junction held 12 bases outside the gene matches. The CDR3 region has the DNA TGTGCCTGGAGTGTACCCCGAGGACAGGGAGGGGATCAGCCCCAGCATTTT. It codes for CAWSVPRGQGGDQPQHF.

This chain joins TRBV5-1 and TRBJ1-1, with D possibly being TRBD1 (6 bases). The CDR3 consists of 15 residues. Germline lookup yields CDR1 SGHRS and CDR2 YFSETQ. V was pared by 0 bases and J by 1 base, with 10 bases between. The CDR3 reads CASSLEGHENTEAFF. The CDR3, as DNA: TGCGCCAGCAGCTTGGAGGGACACGAGAACACTGAAGCTTTCTTT. The whole variable domain, remainder taken from reference TRBV5-1 and TRBJ1-1, is KAGVTQTPRYLIKTRGQQVTLSCSPISGHRSVSWYQQTPGQGLQFLFEYFSETQRNKGNFPGRFSGRQFSNSRSEMNVSTLELGDSALYLCASSLEGHENTEAFFGQGTRLTVV.

The genes are TRBV30 and TRBJ1-5; no clear D. V was cut by 3 bases and J by 0 bases, with 9 bases left in between. CDR3 length equals 14 residues. From germline, CDR1 is GTSNPN and CDR2 SVGIG (reference sequence). This chain's CDR3 is CAWRLPYSNQPQHF. DNA for the CDR3: TGTGCCTGGAGGCTTCCCTATAGCAATCAGCCCCAGCATTTT.

A note on this clone: A read error may produce the germline difference seen at one junction end. The chain carries TRBV7-9 and TRBJ2-7; 7 positions match TRBD1. Germline V lookup: CDR1 SEHNR, CDR2 FQNEAQ (reference sequence). This CDR3 region has 16 residues. The CDR3 sequence is CSSSSIGTASTYEQYF. The CDR3 DNA reads as TGTTCCAGCAGCTCCATCGGGACAGCCTCCACCTACGAGCAGTACTTC. Filled out from reference TRBV7-9 and TRBJ2-7, the complete variable domain reads DTGVSQNPRHKITKRGQNVTFRCDPISEHNRLYWYRQTLGQGPEFLTYFQNEAQLEKSRLLSDRFSAERPKGSFSTLEIQRTEQGDSAMYLCSSSSIGTASTYEQYFGPGTRLTVT.

The V and J genes are TRBV11-2 and TRBJ2-7, with TRBD2 matching over 12 bases. CDR1 and CDR2 (germline): SGHAT, FQNNGV. Unmatched junction bases numbered 5, after V lost 3 bases and J lost 5 bases. The CDR3 spans 15 residues. The CDR3 bases are TGTGCCAGCAGCTTTAGGACTAGCGGGGCCGACGAGCAGTACTTC. Its translation: CASSFRTSGADEQYF.

This clone was recorded only once. Germline and junction disagree at one end, which may indicate a read error. The genes are TRBV4-3 and TRBJ2-5; tentatively, D is TRBD2 (6 bases). Matching the DNA end better, TRBJ2-7 makes the J call doubtful. The CDR3 contains 16 residues. Germline V gene data show CDR1 as LGHNA and CDR2 as YSLEER. The DNA for the CDR3 is TGCGCCAGCAGCCAAGAGCGGGCCACTAGCTCCCACGAGCAGTACTTC. It encodes CASSQERATSSHEQYF.

The chain has TRBV19 and TRBJ2-5, with 7 bases that match TRBD1. The DNA end is more similar to TRBJ2-7, so the J call may be wrong. The CDR3 has 14 residues. Per the germline V gene, CDR1 is LNHDA and CDR2 is SQIVND (reference sequence). Written as DNA, the CDR3 is TGTGCCAGTAGTATAGGGACAGGAGGCTACGAGCAGTACTTC. It translates to CASSIGTGGYEQYF.

This sequence joins TRBV28 and TRBJ2-3; no clear D gene. Trimming removed 5 bases at V and 6 bases at J, with 15 bases between. This CDR3 is 14 amino acids long. The germline CDR1 and CDR2 sequences are MDHEN and SYDVKM. This CDR3 is CASSLPLSADTQYF. The CDR3 DNA is TGTGCCAGCAGTCTACCCCTCTCCGCGGATACGCAGTATTTT. The full variable domain, completed using reference TRBV28 and TRBJ2-3, is DVKVTQSSRYLVKRTGEKVFLECVQDMDHENMFWYRQDPGLGLRLIYFSYDVKMKEKGDIPEGYSVSREKKERFSLILESASTNQTSMYLCASSLPLSADTQYFGPGTRLTVL.

The rearrangement links TRBV6-5 to TRBJ2-5; 8 bases are shared with TRBD2. The germline CDR1 and CDR2 sequences are MNHEY and SVGAGI. CDR3 size: 16 residues. V lost 0 bases to trimming and J lost 1 base; unmatched junction nucleotides: 4. The CDR3 loop reads CASSYSGGGSQETQYF. The CDR3, as DNA: TGTGCCAGCAGTTACTCCGGCGGGGGGTCCCAAGAGACCCAGTACTTC.

The gene calls are TRBV30 and TRBJ1-3; TRBD1 is a possible D gene (6 bases). The germline V gene encodes CDR1 GTSNPN and CDR2 SVGIG (reference sequence). The CDR3 totals 12 residues. Trimming cost V 7 bases and J 3 bases, with 10 bases left between them. The CDR3 DNA reads as TGTGCCTATGACAGGTTTGGAAACACCATATATTTT. Protein sequence: CAYDRFGNTIYF.

The DNA for the CDR3 is TGTGCCAGCAGCTTGTTTAACGGGGGCTACACCTTC. Its translation: CASSLFNGGYTF. The chain joins TRBV5-4 to TRBJ1-2; D is unresolved. Germline V lookup: CDR1 SGHNT, CDR2 YYREEE (reference sequence). V lost 1 base to trimming and J lost 8 bases, with 9 bases between them. The CDR3 contains 12 residues.

The chain links TRBV4-3 to TRBJ2-3, with 7 bases matching TRBD2. The CDR3 totals 16 residues. V shed 0 bases and J 2 bases; nucleotides not matched to a gene: 5. The V gene's germline CDR1 is LGHNA and CDR2 YSLEER. The CDR3 DNA sequence: TGCGCCAGCAGCCAAGAAGGGACTATTCCCACAGATACGCAGTATTTT. Its protein product is CASSQEGTIPTDTQYF.

The V gene is TRBV28, the J gene TRBJ1-4; D unresolved. This CDR3 has 15 amino acids. The germline V gene encodes CDR1 MDHEN and CDR2 SYDVKM. V was shortened by 2 bases and J by 8 bases, with 15 bases between the two germline ends. DNA for the CDR3: TGTGCCAGCAGTTTAGGCCAGGTTCATGGAGAAAAACTGTTTTTT. Residues: CASSLGQVHGEKLFF.

V is TRBV7-6 and J is TRBJ2-7; 8 nucleotides align to TRBD1. With 0 bases clipped from V and 3 bases from J, the junction kept 1 base outside the gene matches. The CDR3 sequence is 14 residues long. Germline V lookup: CDR1 SGHVS, CDR2 FNYEAQ. The CDR3 coding sequence is TGTGCCAGCAGCTTAGCAGGACAGGGCTACGAGCAGTACTTC. It is translated as CASSLAGQGYEQYF. Based on the CDR3 plus reference TRBV7-6 and TRBJ2-7, the full variable domain is GAGVSQSPRYKVTKRGQDVALRCDPISGHVSLYWYRQALGQGPEFLTYFNYEAQQDKSGLPNDRFSAERPEGSISTLTIQRTEQRDSAMYRCASSLAGQGYEQYFGPGTRLTVT.

The chain carries TRBV20-1 and TRBJ2-4, with D hard to call. Per germline, CDR1 DFQATT and CDR2 SNEGSKA (reference sequence). The CDR3 covers 10 residues. The V and J ends lost 5 bases and 7 bases respectively, with 6 bases between them. CDR3 in DNA: TGCAGTGCTGGCCCTAACATTCAGTACTTC. Protein sequence: CSAGPNIQYF.

The chain couples TRBV25-1 to TRBJ2-5, with 7 bases that match TRBD1. Germline trimming cut 2 bases from V and 2 bases from J; bases unmatched to any gene: 2. The CDR3 loop spans 14 amino acids. The germline V gene has CDR1 MGHDK and CDR2 SYGVNS. The DNA of the CDR3 is TGTGCCAGCAGTGAAAGGGACAGACAAGAGACCCAGTACTTC. Its translation is CASSERDRQETQYF.

J is TRBJ2-3 and V is TRBV28; perhaps TRBD1 as D (5 bases). The CDR3 covers 15 residues. Trimming removed 3 bases at V and 0 bases at J, with 10 bases between. The germline gives CDR1 MDHEN, CDR2 SYDVKM. The CDR3 loop is CASSFVGLSTDTQYF. The CDR3 nucleotides are TGTGCCAGCAGTTTTGTGGGGCTCAGCACAGATACGCAGTATTTT.

CDR3 coding DNA: TGTGCCAGCAGCTCCACAGGGCTAACCTACGAGCAGTACTTC. It specifies CASSSTGLTYEQYF. The V call is TRBV7-9, the J call TRBJ2-7, with D possibly matching TRBD1 (6 bases). The germline V gene encodes CDR1 SEHNR and CDR2 FQNEAQ (reference sequence). The CDR3 sequence is 14 residues long. Trimming cost V 4 bases and J 2 bases, with 12 bases left between them.